These T cell receptor beta chains were read from a single sample in a study of CD8 T cells in Susac syndrome. TCRdb re-called the immunoSEQ multiplex PCR reads with MiXCR, one entry per CDR3 protein. The sample contains some 190,000 distinct CDR3 sequences, 85% to 95% of which appear only once. Material: CD4+ T cells from PBMCs. Source of these receptors: a human donor in good health. Each CDR3 is given with its conserved first and last residue. D genes are given only for firm matches.

J gene | V gene | D gene | CDR3 protein | CDR3 DNA
TRBJ1-2 | TRBV5-1 | NA | CASSLNGGYTF | TGCGCCAGCAGCTTGAATGGTGGCTACACCTTC
TRBJ2-1 | TRBV5-1 | TRBD1 | CASSYTNPGGAYNEQFF | TGCGCCAGCAGCTACACCAATCCAGGGGGCGCATACAATGAGCAGTTCTTC
TRBJ1-2 | TRBV7-2 | NA | CASSYPTDNYGYTF | TGTGCCAGCAGCTACCCCACGGATAACTATGGCTACACCTTC
TRBJ1-2 | TRBV20-1 | TRBD1 | CSATNPRDRAYGYTF | TGCAGTGCTACGAACCCCCGGGACAGGGCCTATGGCTACACCTTC
TRBJ1-4 | TRBV3-1 | NA | CASSPPRQSTTNEKLFF | TGTGCCAGCAGCCCCCCTCGGCAGTCCACAACTAATGAAAAACTGTTTTTT
TRBJ2-3 | TRBV5-1 | TRBD1 | CASSRDGQGRSDTQYF | TGCGCCAGCAGCCGGGATGGACAGGGGAGGTCAGATACGCAGTATTTT
TRBJ1-1 | TRBV20-1 | TRBD1 | CSARASDREDTEAFF | TGCAGTGCTAGAGCGTCGGACAGGGAAGACACTGAAGCTTTCTTT
TRBJ2-5 | TRBV3-1 | TRBD2 | CASSQGFRTLREEETQYF | TGTGCCAGCAGCCAAGGTTTTAGAACCCTGCGGGAGGAAGAGACCCAGTACTTC
TRBJ1-5 | TRBV19 | NA | CASSTGYNQPQHF | TGTGCCAGTAGTACAGGGTACAATCAGCCCCAGCATTTT
TRBJ1-1 | TRBV29-1 | NA | CSVDRGLMNTEAFF | TGCAGCGTAGACCGTGGACTGATGAACACTGAAGCTTTCTTT
TRBJ1-2 | TRBV29-1 | NA | CSVEETFMGYTF | TGCAGCGTTGAAGAAACATTCATGGGCTACACCTTC
TRBJ2-5 | TRBV3-1 | NA | CASTRTGGVQETQYF | TGTGCCAGCACCCGGACTGGAGGGGTTCAAGAGACCCAGTACTTC
TRBJ2-3 | TRBV29-1 | TRBD2 | CSAGLVTDTQYF | TGCAGCGCGGGACTAGTTACAGATACGCAGTATTTT
TRBJ1-2 | TRBV3-1 | NA | CASSQDSPVAYGYTF | TGTGCCAGCAGCCAAGATAGTCCGGTAGCCTATGGCTACACCTTC
TRBJ1-1 | TRBV6-6 | NA | CASSQIDREAFF | TGTGCCAGCAGTCAGATCGACAGGGAAGCTTTCTTT
TRBJ1-2 | TRBV6-6 | NA | CASSYSGPTGGYTF | TGTGCCAGCAGTTACTCGGGGCCGACAGGAGGCTACACCTTC
TRBJ1-1 | TRBV20-1 | NA | CSARRGLDTEAFF | TGCAGTGCTAGAAGGGGGTTGGACACTGAAGCTTTCTTT
TRBJ2-2 | TRBV4-3 | NA | CASSQNRRTGELFF | TGCGCCAGCAGCCAAAACCGTCGAACCGGGGAGCTGTTTTTT
TRBJ2-3 | TRBV27 | TRBD2 | CASSYLAGAADTQYF | TGTGCCAGCAGTTATCTAGCGGGAGCGGCAGATACGCAGTATTTT
TRBJ1-2 | TRBV7-9 | NA | CASSQPEGAGYTF | TGTGCCAGCAGCCAACCGGAAGGGGCCGGCTACACCTTC
TRBJ2-1 | TRBV29-1 | NA | CSNLIIKSNHEQFF | TGCAGCAACCTGATCATCAAGTCCAATCATGAGCAGTTCTTC